These 8 T cell receptor beta chains share one sample of origin, sequenced in a study of CD8+ T cells in alopecia areata. cDNA prepared by RNA extraction and subsequent reverse transcription served as the template for sequencing. Assay used: immunoSEQ multiplex PCR; TCRdb lists only in-frame clones, some missing. The sample holds 150,000 to 250,000 clones, about 60% seen once. Described treatment: oral pan-JAK inhibitor, 5-10 mg twice daily. The input for sequencing was CD4+ T cells sorted from blood, taken at week 4, from a patient treated with tofacitinib. The receptors come from a human donor with alopecia areata.

In its sample, this clone was seen a few times. The J gene is TRBJ1-6, the V gene TRBV5-6; TRBD1 might be the D (6 bases). From germline, CDR1 is SGHDT and CDR2 YYEEEE. This CDR3 spans 15 amino acids. V lost 0 bases and J 9 bases, leaving 13 bases between the germline ends. For the CDR3, the DNA is TGTGCCAGCAGCTTGGGGGGGCTAAGGAGTTCACCCCTCCACTTT. The encoded protein is CASSLGGLRSSPLHF.

This clone was counted a single time. This sequence joins TRBV30 and TRBJ2-1; 10 positions match TRBD2. CDR1 and CDR2 from the germline V gene are GTSNPN and SVGIG (reference sequence). V shed 5 bases, J shed 14 bases, and the junction held 9 bases outside the gene matches. The CDR3 runs 12 residues. The CDR3 spells CAWQTSGVRKFF. For the CDR3, the DNA is TGTGCCTGGCAAACTAGCGGGGTAAGAAAGTTCTTC.

This rearrangement joins TRBV25-1 to TRBJ2-4; TRBD1 matches at 7 bases. Germline trimming cut 4 bases from V and 3 bases from J; bases unmatched to any gene: 9. CDR1 is MGHDK, CDR2 SYGVNS, per germline. The CDR3 is made up of 16 amino acids. The CDR3 region is CASSGPQGTGKNIQYF. DNA for the CDR3: TGTGCCAGCAGTGGCCCACAGGGGACGGGCAAAAACATTCAGTACTTC.

The chain carries TRBV30 and TRBJ1-1; TRBD1 aligns across 9 bases. The germline gives CDR1 GTSNPN, CDR2 SVGIG (reference sequence). The CDR3 spans 14 residues. V trimming: 2 bases; J trimming: 6 bases; junction bases outside the gene matches: 7. The CDR3 nucleotides read TGTGCCTGGAGTAAGGACAGGGGAGACTCTGAAGCTTTCTTT. Its translation: CAWSKDRGDSEAFF.

This chain joins TRBV29-1 and TRBJ1-5, with TRBD1 identical over 8 bases. In germline, CDR1 is SQVTM, CDR2 ANQGSEA. Trimming took 4 bases from V and 9 from J; bases not matched to a gene: 14. The CDR3 extends over 15 amino acids. The CDR3 sequence is CSVAHGQGNSAPQHF. CDR3 coding DNA: TGCAGCGTTGCTCATGGACAGGGAAATTCTGCGCCCCAGCATTTT. Full variable domain (missing parts from reference TRBV29-1 and TRBJ1-5): SAVISQKPSRDICQRGTSLTIQCQVDSQVTMMFWYRQQPGQSLTLIATANQGSEATYESGFVIDKFPISRPNLTFSTLTVSNMSPEDSSIYLCSVAHGQGNSAPQHFGDGTRLSIL.

This clone was detected a few times. This chain joins TRBV29-1 and TRBJ2-3, with TRBD2 matching over 11 bases. Germline V lookup: CDR1 SQVTM, CDR2 ANQGSEA. The CDR3 spans 13 residues. Germline trimming cut 4 bases from V and 9 bases from J; bases unmatched to any gene: 6. CDR3 amino acids: CSVGLAGGTTQYF. The CDR3 nucleotides are TGCAGCGTTGGTCTAGCGGGGGGCACCACGCAGTATTTT.

This clone occurred a few times. The chain employs TRBV15 and TRBJ1-6; perhaps TRBD1 as D (5 bases). V shed 1 base and J shed 13 bases, with 14 bases lying between them. CDR3 length: 14 amino acids. Germline V gene data show CDR1 as LNHNV and CDR2 as YYDKDF (reference sequence). In nucleotides, the CDR3 is TGTGCCACCAGCAGAGGCAATGAGTACAGGCCCCTCCACTTT. Protein product: CATSRGNEYRPLHF. Using reference TRBV15 and TRBJ1-6 for the parts outside the CDR3, the full variable domain is DAMVIQNPRYQVTQFGKPVTLSCSQTLNHNVMYWYQQKSSQAPKLLFHYYDKDFNNEADTPDNFQSRRPNTSFCFLDIRSPGLGDTAMYLCATSRGNEYRPLHFGNGTRLTVT.

This clone was picked up one time. This chain connects TRBV29-1 to TRBJ2-2, with 12 bases identical to TRBD1. The CDR3 covers 14 residues. Looked up from germline, CDR1 is SQVTM and CDR2 is ANQGSEA. The V gene end was trimmed by 7 bases and the J gene end by 4 bases; junction bases not matched to a gene: 4. The CDR3, as DNA: TGCAGCGCCGCGGGACAGGGGGCCACCGGGGAGCTGTTTTTT. Translation gives CSAAGQGATGELFF.